The subject of this entry is one T cell receptor (beta chain). This clonotype was recorded at least ten times. This clone's antigen is unknown. No clone much larger than this one lies a single base away; base qualities are absent. The data were obtained in a study of early T cells in non-severe SARS-CoV-2 infection listed by TCRdb under 2021. The study in broad terms: Bulk RNA from unsorted whole blood was used for TCR sequencing, so alpha and beta chains could not be paired.

Study-wide conclusions, independent of this receptor: VDJdb matching was skewed toward anti-spike CD8 responses, so virus-specific expansions were likely underestimated and private and CD4 specificities were missed.

The study was a case-control design nested within a healthcare worker cohort in London, UK, with weekly nasopharyngeal swab PCR tests and blood sampling. Between 23 and 31 March 2020, the week of the UK lockdown, healthcare workers were enrolled and then followed up weekly for as long as 16 weeks. Library generation was performed with 5' RACE. TCRdb lists the instrument as NextSeq 500. In the TCR library protocol, unique molecular identifiers were attached to individual cDNA molecules to correct for PCR bias and sequencing error. TCR alpha and beta chains were both sequenced, and the abundances of alpha and beta sequences in each sample were closely correlated with each other. From the authors' description of their analysis: Decombinator V4 was used to annotate TCR sequences for V gene, J gene and CDR3. TCRs were defined as expanded if a significant change between any two time points was detected under a Poisson model with p below 0.0001. TCR abundances were normalised to the total number of TCRs sequenced per sample and expressed as counts per million. VDJdb, accessed 1 November 2021, was searched for CMV, EBV and SARS-CoV-2 annotated TCRs, with TCRs annotated for multiple antigens excluded. TCRdb itself trimmed the public reads at Q25 with fastp, ran MiXCR and retained productive beta chains. Duplicate CDR3 protein sequences are folded into a single record with the most common DNA and genes. The V and J calls come from TCRdb's annotation, not from the publication. The sample contains around 56,000 distinct CDR3 sequences, about 7.7% of them found a single time. Jointly, the top ten make up about 10% of the sample.

This receptor was taken from an adult who was a healthcare worker with PCR-confirmed SARS-CoV-2 infection or an uninfected control (not recorded which). The source material was whole blood, sampled at baseline.

This receptor carries the CDR3 CSSKGQGTTTGQYF. In nucleotides, the sequence is TGCAGTTCCAAGGGGCAGGGAACGACTACGGGGCAGTACTTC. The chain employs TRBV20-1 and TRBJ2-7; the D segment is perhaps TRBD1 or TRBD2, each sharing 5 matched bases. As encoded in the germline V gene (reference sequence), CDR1 is DFQATT while CDR2 is SNEGSKA. The CDR3 goes from the cysteine to the phenylalanine over 14 residues. Only the CDR3 region is kept as DNA, spanning 42 bases read in frame from base 1. V and J lose 8 bases and 9 bases, and a span of 26 bases separates them.